This T cell receptor (beta chain) is drawn from a study of OX40 agonist ivuxolimab in advanced cancers. The overall study: Melanoma, hepatocellular carcinoma, head and neck or renal cell cancer occurred in dose-escalation patients.

Notes on this clone: The antigen is undetermined. At one of its ends the junction is not consistent with the germline gene, which may arise from a read error.

The CDR3 loop spans 15 amino acids. Germline V gene sequence: CDR1 SGHTA, CDR2 FQGNSA. Generated by immunoSEQ multiplex PCR, the TCRdb table keeps only in-frame clones and is missing some. The table shows under 85,000 clones, with 87% occurring only once. Points from the study as a whole: The work left the antigen specificity of expanded peripheral T cells undetermined. Among T cells, CD8+ cells averaged more expanded clones than CD4+ cells.

The chain carries TRBV7-2 and TRBJ1-1, with TRBD1 matching over 12 bases. The TCR sequence derives from an adult with an advanced solid tumor such as melanoma, head and neck, liver or kidney cancer. Source: CD4+ or CD8+ T cells sorted from blood, taken in a trial of the OX40 agonist ivuxolimab. Here the CDR3 reads CAGSLGQGAWLEAFF. The CDR3 DNA sequence: TGTGCCGGCAGCTTGGGACAGGGGGCATGGCTTGAAGCTTTCTTT.